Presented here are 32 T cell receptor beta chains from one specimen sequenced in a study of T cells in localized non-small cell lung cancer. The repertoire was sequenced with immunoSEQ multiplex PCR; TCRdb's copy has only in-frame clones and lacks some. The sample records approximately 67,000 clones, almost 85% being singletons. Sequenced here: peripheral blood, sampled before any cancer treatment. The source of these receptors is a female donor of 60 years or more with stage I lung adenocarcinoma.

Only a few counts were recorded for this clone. CDR3 sequence: CAISAGQNYGYTF. Written as DNA, the CDR3 is TGTGCCATCAGTGCGGGACAGAACTATGGCTACACCTTC. The genes are TRBV10-3 and TRBJ1-2, with 7 positions matching TRBD1. The CDR3 covers 13 residues. CDR1 is ENHRY, CDR2 SYGVKD, per germline. The J segment lost 2 bases and the V segment lost 4 bases, leaving 1 base of the junction unmatched.

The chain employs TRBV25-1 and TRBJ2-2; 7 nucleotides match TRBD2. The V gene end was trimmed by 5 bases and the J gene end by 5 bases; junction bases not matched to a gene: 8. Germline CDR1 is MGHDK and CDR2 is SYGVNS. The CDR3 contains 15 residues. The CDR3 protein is CASSPRGGSTGELFF. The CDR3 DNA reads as TGTGCCAGCAGTCCCCGGGGCGGGAGTACCGGGGAGCTGTTTTTT.

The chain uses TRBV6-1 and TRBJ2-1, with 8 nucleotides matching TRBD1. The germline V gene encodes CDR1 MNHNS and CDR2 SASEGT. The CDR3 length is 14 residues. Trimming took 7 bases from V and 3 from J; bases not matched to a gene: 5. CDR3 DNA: TGTGCCAGCACCCCGGGACAGGACTACAATGAGCAGTTCTTC. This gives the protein CASTPGQDYNEQFF.

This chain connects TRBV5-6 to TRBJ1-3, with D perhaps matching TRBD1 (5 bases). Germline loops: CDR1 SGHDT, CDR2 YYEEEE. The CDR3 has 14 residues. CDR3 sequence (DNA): TGTGCGACTCTCAGGGTTCGTTATGGAAACACCATATATTTT. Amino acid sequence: CATLRVRYGNTIYF.

This CDR3 reads CASSPTRNTEAFF. CDR3 nucleotides: TGTGCCAGCAGCCCGACAAGAAACACTGAAGCTTTCTTT. The V call is TRBV7-9, the J call TRBJ1-1; unclear D gene. This CDR3 spans 13 amino acids. CDR1 SEHNR and CDR2 FQNEAQ come from the germline V gene (reference sequence). The V gene lost 5 bases and the J gene lost 2 bases, with 9 bases spanning the gap.

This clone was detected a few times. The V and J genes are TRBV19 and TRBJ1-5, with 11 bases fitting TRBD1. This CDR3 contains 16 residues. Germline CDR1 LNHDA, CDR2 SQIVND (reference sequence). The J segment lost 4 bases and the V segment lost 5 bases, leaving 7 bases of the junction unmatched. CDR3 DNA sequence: TGTGCCAGTAGTCCCCAACGGGACAGGGGGAATCAGCCCCAGCATTTT. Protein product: CASSPQRDRGNQPQHF.

The CDR3 reads CASSLSEGIGADEQFF. DNA for the CDR3: TGTGCCAGCAGTTTATCCGAGGGTATAGGCGCCGATGAGCAGTTCTTC. The chain couples TRBV27 to TRBJ2-1, with D possibly being TRBD2 (5 bases). The CDR3 runs 16 residues. Germline V gives CDR1 MNHEY, CDR2 SMNVEV (reference sequence). Trimming took 0 bases from V and 8 from J, leaving 17 bases between them.

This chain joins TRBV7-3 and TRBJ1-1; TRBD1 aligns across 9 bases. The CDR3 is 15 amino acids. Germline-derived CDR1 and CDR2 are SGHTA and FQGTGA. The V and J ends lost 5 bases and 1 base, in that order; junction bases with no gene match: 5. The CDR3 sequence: CASSKSTGGNTEAFF. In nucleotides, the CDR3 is TGTGCCAGCAGCAAGTCGACAGGGGGGAACACTGAAGCTTTCTTT.

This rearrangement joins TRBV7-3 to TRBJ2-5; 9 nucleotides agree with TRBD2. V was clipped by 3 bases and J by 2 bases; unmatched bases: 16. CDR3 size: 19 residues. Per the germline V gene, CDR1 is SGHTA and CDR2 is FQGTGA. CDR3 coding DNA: TGTGCCAGCAGCTTTAAAAGGTCAGCGGGAGGTTGGGGACAAGAGACCCAGTACTTC. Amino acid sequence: CASSFKRSAGGWGQETQYF.

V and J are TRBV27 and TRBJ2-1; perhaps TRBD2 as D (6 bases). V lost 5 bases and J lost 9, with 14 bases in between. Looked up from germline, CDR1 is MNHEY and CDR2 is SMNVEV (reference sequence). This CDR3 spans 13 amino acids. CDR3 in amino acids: CASSPPGLSEQFF. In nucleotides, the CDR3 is TGTGCCAGCAGTCCACCGGGACTCAGTGAGCAGTTCTTC.

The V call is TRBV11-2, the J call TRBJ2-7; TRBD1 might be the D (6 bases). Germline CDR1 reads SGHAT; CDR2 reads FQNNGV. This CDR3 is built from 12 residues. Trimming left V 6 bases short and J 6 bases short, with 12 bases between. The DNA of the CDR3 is TGTGCCAGCAGGCACGGGACACCCGAGCAGTACTTC. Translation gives CASRHGTPEQYF.

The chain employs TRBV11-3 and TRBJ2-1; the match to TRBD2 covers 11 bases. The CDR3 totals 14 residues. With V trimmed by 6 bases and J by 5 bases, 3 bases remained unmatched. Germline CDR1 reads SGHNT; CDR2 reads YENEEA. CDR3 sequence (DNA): TGTGCCAGCAGGGGGACTAGCGGTCACAATGAGCAGTTCTTC. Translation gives CASRGTSGHNEQFF.

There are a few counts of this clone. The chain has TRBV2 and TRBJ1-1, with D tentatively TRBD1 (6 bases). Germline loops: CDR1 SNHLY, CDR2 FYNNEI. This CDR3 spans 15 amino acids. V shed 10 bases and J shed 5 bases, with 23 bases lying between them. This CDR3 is CATQKGGFGETEAFF. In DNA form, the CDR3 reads TGTGCCACCCAGAAGGGGGGTTTCGGCGAAACTGAAGCTTTCTTT.

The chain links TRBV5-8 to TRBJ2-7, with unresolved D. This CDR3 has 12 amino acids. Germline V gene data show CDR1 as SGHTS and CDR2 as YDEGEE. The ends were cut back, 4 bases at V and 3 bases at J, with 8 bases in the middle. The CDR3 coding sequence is TGTGCCAGCAGCCCGGCTCTCTACGAGCAGTACTTC. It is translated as CASSPALYEQYF.

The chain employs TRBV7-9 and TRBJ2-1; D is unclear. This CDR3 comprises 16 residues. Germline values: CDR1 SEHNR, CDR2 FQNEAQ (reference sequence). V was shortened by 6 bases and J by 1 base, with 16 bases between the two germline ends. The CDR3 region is CASRPPGPKSYNEQFF. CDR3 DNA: TGTGCCAGCAGGCCACCGGGCCCCAAATCCTACAATGAGCAGTTCTTC.

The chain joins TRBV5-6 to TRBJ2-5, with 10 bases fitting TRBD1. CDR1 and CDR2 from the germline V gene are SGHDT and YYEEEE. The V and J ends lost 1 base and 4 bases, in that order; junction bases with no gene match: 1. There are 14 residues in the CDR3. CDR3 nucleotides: TGTGCCAGCAGCTTGAGACAGGGGGCAGAGACCCAGTACTTC. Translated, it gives CASSLRQGAETQYF.

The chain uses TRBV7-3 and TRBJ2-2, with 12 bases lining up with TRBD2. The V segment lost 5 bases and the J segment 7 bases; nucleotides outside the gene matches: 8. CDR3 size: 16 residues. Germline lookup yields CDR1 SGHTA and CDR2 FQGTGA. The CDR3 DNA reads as TGTGCCAGCAGCGCCCGGACTAGCGGGGCGGGCGGGGAGCTGTTTTTT. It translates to CASSARTSGAGGELFF.

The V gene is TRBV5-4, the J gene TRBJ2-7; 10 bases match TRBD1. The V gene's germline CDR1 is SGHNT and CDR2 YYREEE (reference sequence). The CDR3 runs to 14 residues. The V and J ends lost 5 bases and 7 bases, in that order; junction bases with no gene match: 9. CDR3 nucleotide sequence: TGTGCCAGCAGGCAGGGACAGGGGCGGGGAGAGCAGTACTTC. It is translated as CASRQGQGRGEQYF.

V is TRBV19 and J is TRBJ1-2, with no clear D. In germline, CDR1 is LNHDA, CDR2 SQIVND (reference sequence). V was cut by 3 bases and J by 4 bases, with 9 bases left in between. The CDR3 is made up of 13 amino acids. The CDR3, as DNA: TGTGCCAGTAGTATGGAAGGGCCCTATGGCTACACCTTC. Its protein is CASSMEGPYGYTF.

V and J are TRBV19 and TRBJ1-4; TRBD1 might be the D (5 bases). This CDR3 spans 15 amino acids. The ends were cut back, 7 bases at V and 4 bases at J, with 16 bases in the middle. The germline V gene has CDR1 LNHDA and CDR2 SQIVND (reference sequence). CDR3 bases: TGTGCCAGTACCCCCGGCGGGGCGGGTAATGAAAAACTGTTTTTT. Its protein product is CASTPGGAGNEKLFF. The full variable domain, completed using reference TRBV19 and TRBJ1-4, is DGGITQSPKYLFRKEGQNVTLSCEQNLNHDAMYWYRQDPGQGLRLIYYSQIVNDFQKGDIAEGYSVSREKKESFPLTVTSAQKNPTAFYLCASTPGGAGNEKLFFGSGTQLSVL.

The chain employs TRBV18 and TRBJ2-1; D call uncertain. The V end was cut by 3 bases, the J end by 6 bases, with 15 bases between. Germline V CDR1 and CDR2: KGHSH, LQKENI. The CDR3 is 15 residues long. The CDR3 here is CASSPGPGASNEQFF. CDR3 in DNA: TGTGCCAGCTCACCCGGACCTGGAGCGTCCAATGAGCAGTTCTTC.

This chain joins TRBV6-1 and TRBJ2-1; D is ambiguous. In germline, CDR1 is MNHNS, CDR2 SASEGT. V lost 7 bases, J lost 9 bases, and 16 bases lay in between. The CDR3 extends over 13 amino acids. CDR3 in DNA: TGTGCCAGCACATCTTCGTTCGTTGGTGAGCAGTTCTTC. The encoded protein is CASTSSFVGEQFF.

CDR3 sequence (DNA): TGTGCCAGCAGCCAAGGTGGGCCCTATGGCTACACCTTC. Protein sequence: CASSQGGPYGYTF. This chain links TRBV4-2 with TRBJ1-2; no clear D gene. The germline gives CDR1 LGHNA, CDR2 YNFKEQ. The CDR3 contains 13 residues. With 1 base removed from V and 4 bases from J, the gap between germline ends came to 7 bases.

DNA of the CDR3: TGCGCCAGCAGTGTGGTTAGCGGAAGCTCCTACGAGCAGTACTTC. This codes for CASSVVSGSSYEQYF. The rearrangement joins TRBV10-1 to TRBJ2-7; the D gene is possibly TRBD2 (6 bases). The germline gives CDR1 WNHNN, CDR2 SYGVQD (reference sequence). V was cut by 4 bases and J by 0 bases, with 13 bases left in between. This CDR3 has 15 amino acids.

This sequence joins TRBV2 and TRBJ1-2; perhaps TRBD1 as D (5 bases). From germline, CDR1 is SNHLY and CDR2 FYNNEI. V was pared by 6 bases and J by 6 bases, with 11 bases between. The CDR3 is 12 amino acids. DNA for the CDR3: TGTGCCAGCAGCGGGGACTTGCATGGCTACACCTTC. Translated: CASSGDLHGYTF.

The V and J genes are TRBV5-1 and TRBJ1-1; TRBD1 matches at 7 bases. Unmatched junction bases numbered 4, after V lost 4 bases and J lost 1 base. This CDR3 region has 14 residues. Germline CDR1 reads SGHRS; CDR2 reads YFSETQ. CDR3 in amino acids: CASSVGQRNTEAFF. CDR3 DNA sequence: TGCGCCAGCAGCGTGGGACAGCGGAACACTGAAGCTTTCTTT. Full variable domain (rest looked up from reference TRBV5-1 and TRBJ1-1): KAGVTQTPRYLIKTRGQQVTLSCSPISGHRSVSWYQQTPGQGLQFLFEYFSETQRNKGNFPGRFSGRQFSNSRSEMNVSTLELGDSALYLCASSVGQRNTEAFFGQGTRLTVV.

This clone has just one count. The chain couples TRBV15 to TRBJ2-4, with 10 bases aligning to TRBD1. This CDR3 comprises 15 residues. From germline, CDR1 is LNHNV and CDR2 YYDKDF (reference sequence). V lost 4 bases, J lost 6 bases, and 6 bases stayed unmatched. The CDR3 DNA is TGTGCCACCAGCAAGACCGGGACAGGGGCAAACATTCAGTACTTC. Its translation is CATSKTGTGANIQYF.

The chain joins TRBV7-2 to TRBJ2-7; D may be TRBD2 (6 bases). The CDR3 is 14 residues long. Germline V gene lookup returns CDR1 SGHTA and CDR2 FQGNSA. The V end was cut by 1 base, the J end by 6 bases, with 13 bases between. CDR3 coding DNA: TGTGCCAGCAGCTTAGAGGTGACTAGTTCCGAGCAGTACTTC. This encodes CASSLEVTSSEQYF.

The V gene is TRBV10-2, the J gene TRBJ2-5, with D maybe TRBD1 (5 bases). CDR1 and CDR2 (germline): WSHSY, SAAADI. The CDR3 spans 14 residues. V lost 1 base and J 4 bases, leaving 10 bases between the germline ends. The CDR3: CASSEWKGPETQYF. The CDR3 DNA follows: TGCGCCAGCAGTGAGTGGAAGGGGCCAGAGACCCAGTACTTC.

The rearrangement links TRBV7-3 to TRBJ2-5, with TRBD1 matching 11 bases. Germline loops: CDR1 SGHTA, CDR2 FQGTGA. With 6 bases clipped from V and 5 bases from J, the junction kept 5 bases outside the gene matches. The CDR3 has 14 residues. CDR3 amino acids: CASSQDRGHETQYF. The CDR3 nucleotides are TGTGCCAGCAGTCAGGACAGGGGGCACGAGACCCAGTACTTC.

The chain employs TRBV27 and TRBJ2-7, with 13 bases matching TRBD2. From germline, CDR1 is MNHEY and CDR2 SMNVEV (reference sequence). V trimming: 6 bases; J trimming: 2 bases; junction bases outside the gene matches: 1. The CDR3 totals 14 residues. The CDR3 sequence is CASRGLAGTYEQYF. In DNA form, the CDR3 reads TGTGCCAGCAGGGGACTAGCGGGGACCTACGAGCAGTACTTC.

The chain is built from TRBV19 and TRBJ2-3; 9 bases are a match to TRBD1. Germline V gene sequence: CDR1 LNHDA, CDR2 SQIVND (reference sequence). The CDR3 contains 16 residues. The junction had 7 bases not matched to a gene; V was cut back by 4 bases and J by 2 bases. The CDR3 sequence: CASSKTGTGTTDTQYF. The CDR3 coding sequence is TGTGCCAGTAGTAAAACCGGGACAGGGACCACAGATACGCAGTATTTT. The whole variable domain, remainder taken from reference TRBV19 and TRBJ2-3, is DGGITQSPKYLFRKEGQNVTLSCEQNLNHDAMYWYRQDPGQGLRLIYYSQIVNDFQKGDIAEGYSVSREKKESFPLTVTSAQKNPTAFYLCASSKTGTGTTDTQYFGPGTRLTVL.